Below are 17 T cell receptor beta chains sequenced from a single sample in a study of blood T cell repertoires in COVID-19. TCRdb's table, derived via immunoSEQ multiplex PCR, lists solely in-frame clones and lacks some. The sample includes under 130,000 clones, around four fifths of them seen just once. The sample was peripheral blood. These receptors were collected from a human donor in a cohort sampled during active COVID-19.

The chain combines TRBV9 with TRBJ2-2, with 7 bases lining up with TRBD1. Germline CDR1 SGDLS, CDR2 YYNGEE. V lost 3 bases and J lost 1; bases outside the gene matches: 3. The CDR3 contains 15 residues. The CDR3 loop reads CASSDDRENTGELFF. The CDR3 bases are TGTGCCAGCAGCGACGACAGGGAGAACACCGGGGAGCTGTTTTTT.

This chain connects TRBV12-5 to TRBJ1-5, with 8 bases fitting TRBD1. From germline, CDR1 is LGHNT and CDR2 FRNRAP. Germline trimming cut 1 base from V and 0 bases from J; bases unmatched to any gene: 11. The CDR3 is made up of 19 amino acids. The CDR3 reads CASGLGQGTLSISNQPQHF. The CDR3 DNA reads TGTGCTAGTGGTTTGGGACAGGGGACCCTCTCGATTAGCAATCAGCCCCAGCATTTT.

The V and J genes are TRBV10-3 and TRBJ1-2; 7 bases agree with TRBD1. Germline-derived CDR1 and CDR2 are ENHRY and SYGVKD. This CDR3 contains 16 residues. The V and J ends lost 0 bases and 4 bases, in that order; junction bases with no gene match: 8. The CDR3 region has the DNA TGTGCCATCAGTGAGTCGACCCCTGCAGGGGGCTATGGCTACACCTTC. Translating it yields CAISESTPAGGYGYTF.

The chain combines TRBV7-2 with TRBJ1-2, with 11 bases aligning to TRBD1. Germline V lookup: CDR1 SGHTA, CDR2 FQGNSA. The CDR3 sequence is 17 residues long. V was clipped by 1 base and J by 7 bases; unmatched bases: 11. The CDR3 bases are TGTGCCAGCAGCTTAGTTTCGGGACAGGGGGGAGCTGGTGGCTACACCTTC. Protein product: CASSLVSGQGGAGGYTF.

This chain connects TRBV2 to TRBJ1-5; D perhaps matches TRBD1 (6 bases). V was trimmed by 2 bases and J by 1 base, leaving 15 bases between them. The CDR3 extends over 17 amino acids. Per germline, CDR1 SNHLY and CDR2 FYNNEI. This chain's CDR3 is CASSEQGFGGSNQPQHF. CDR3 sequence (DNA): TGTGCCAGCAGTGAACAGGGGTTCGGTGGAAGCAATCAGCCCCAGCATTTT.

The chain has TRBV5-1 and TRBJ2-3; D unclear. The CDR3 consists of 11 residues. CDR1 and CDR2 (germline): SGHRS, YFSETQ. V lost 7 bases and J lost 0, with 3 bases in between. The CDR3 DNA sequence: TGCGCCAGCCGGAGCACAGATACGCAGTATTTT. As protein: CASRSTDTQYF. Supplemented by reference TRBV5-1 and TRBJ2-3, the full variable domain reads KAGVTQTPRYLIKTRGQQVTLSCSPISGHRSVSWYQQTPGQGLQFLFEYFSETQRNKGNFPGRFSGRQFSNSRSEMNVSTLELGDSALYLCASRSTDTQYFGPGTRLTVL.

This clone was observed a single time. The chain uses TRBV15 and TRBJ1-4, with 10 bases fitting TRBD1. Germline assignment: CDR1 LNHNV and CDR2 YYDKDF (reference sequence). The CDR3 covers 17 residues. V lost 2 bases, J lost 6 bases, and 9 bases stayed unmatched. CDR3 amino acids: CATSRRGAGTGDEKLFF. In DNA, the CDR3 is TGTGCCACCAGCAGACGAGGGGCCGGGACAGGGGATGAAAAACTGTTTTTT.

This clone has a single count. The rearrangement joins TRBV2 to TRBJ2-3; 11 nucleotides line up with TRBD2. Losses at the gene ends were 8 bases for V and 0 bases for J; bases not matched to a gene: 7. The germline gives CDR1 SNHLY, CDR2 FYNNEI. The CDR3 has 16 amino acids. CDR3 coding DNA: TGTGCCAGCTGTCTAGCGGGGGGCCCAAGCACAGATACGCAGTATTTT. Translating gives CASCLAGGPSTDTQYF.

The chain employs TRBV13 and TRBJ2-7; 8 bases align to TRBD1. After removal of 6 bases from V and 2 bases from J, the junction contained 9 bases not matched to a gene. CDR1 PRHDT and CDR2 FYEKMQ come from the germline V gene (reference sequence). There are 15 residues in the CDR3. The CDR3 coding sequence is TGTGCCAGCAGTTCACCGGGACAGGCGACCTACGAGCAGTACTTC. The encoded protein is CASSSPGQATYEQYF.

V is TRBV7-2 and J is TRBJ2-1; 8 bases align to TRBD2. The V gene's germline CDR1 is SGHTA and CDR2 FQGNSA. This CDR3 is 16 amino acids long. V was pared by 2 bases and J by 2 bases, with 5 bases of the junction left unmatched. The CDR3 reads CASSLKNGGAYNEQFF. CDR3 in DNA: TGTGCCAGCAGCTTAAAGAACGGGGGGGCCTACAATGAGCAGTTCTTC.

The chain links TRBV18 to TRBJ1-5; 9 bases match TRBD1. Losses at the gene ends were 3 bases for V and 4 bases for J; bases not matched to a gene: 10. The germline V gene has CDR1 KGHSH and CDR2 LQKENI. This CDR3 has 17 amino acids. DNA of the CDR3: TGTGCCAGCTCACCGGACAGGGGTGGCCGAGATAATCAGCCCCAGCATTTT. Its translation: CASSPDRGGRDNQPQHF.

The chain recombines TRBV6-4 with TRBJ2-3; a weak D match, TRBD2 (7 bases). Germline V lookup: CDR1 MRHNA, CDR2 SNTAGT. V lost 6 bases and J 2 bases, leaving 12 bases between the germline ends. The CDR3 is made up of 14 amino acids. The CDR3 is CASRRGANTDTQYF. The CDR3 region has the DNA TGTGCCAGCAGACGGGGGGCAAACACAGATACGCAGTATTTT.

This chain connects TRBV4-1 to TRBJ1-2, with D perhaps TRBD1 (6 bases). CDR1 MGHRA and CDR2 YSYEKL come from the germline V gene. CDR3 length: 15 amino acids. Trimming removed 1 base at V and 7 bases at J, with 16 bases between. The CDR3 spells CASSQVKTGNAGYTF. Written as DNA, the CDR3 is TGCGCCAGCAGCCAAGTAAAAACAGGGAATGCTGGCTACACCTTC.

The CDR3 bases are TGTGCCAGCAGCCAGACAGGGGGCAACTCTGGAAACACCATATATTTT. Residues: CASSQTGGNSGNTIYF. This chain links TRBV7-9 with TRBJ1-3; 10 bases line up with TRBD1. This CDR3 comprises 16 residues. Germline-derived CDR1 and CDR2 are SEHNR and FQNEAQ (reference sequence). After removal of 5 bases from V and 0 bases from J, the junction contained 4 bases not matched to a gene.

This clone appeared a single time. The chain combines TRBV6-5 with TRBJ1-2, with D perhaps TRBD1 (5 bases). Germline V gene sequence: CDR1 MNHEY, CDR2 SVGAGI. The V gene lost 8 bases and the J gene lost 4 bases, with 14 bases spanning the gap. The CDR3 is made up of 13 amino acids. The CDR3 is CASPGQGLYGYTF. The CDR3 region has the DNA TGTGCCAGCCCAGGGCAGGGCCTCTATGGCTACACCTTC.

This clone was detected only once. The chain combines TRBV5-4 with TRBJ2-1; TRBD2 agrees at 7 bases. The CDR3 is 16 residues long. V lost 4 bases and J lost 0; bases outside the gene matches: 7. CDR1 is SGHNT and CDR2 is YYREEE in the germline V gene (reference sequence). CDR3 amino acids: CASSAGARSSYNEQFF. For the CDR3, the DNA is TGTGCCAGCAGCGCGGGAGCGCGTAGCTCCTACAATGAGCAGTTCTTC.

This clone appeared once. The chain combines TRBV3-1 (or the pseudogene TRBV3-2) with TRBJ1-1, with D perhaps TRBD1 (5 bases). The CDR3 covers 14 residues. Trimming removed 0 bases from V and 3 bases from J, with 8 bases in between. From germline, CDR1 is LGHDT and CDR2 YNNKEL (reference sequence). CDR3 nucleotide sequence: TGTGCCAGCAGCCAAGAGGCGGGGGACACTGAAGCTTTCTTT. Protein sequence: CASSQEAGDTEAFF.